Below are 15 T cell receptor beta chains sequenced from a single sample in a study of T cells expressing NK-cell markers. TCRdb reanalyzed the 5' RACE reads, giving one entry per CDR3 protein sequence and no DNA. Its listing shows around 470,000 distinct CDR3 sequences. The sequenced sample consisted of blood T cells: a sorted CD56 or NKG2C T cell subset, CD4+ or CD8+ T cells, or bulk PBMC T cells (not recorded which). The origin of the receptors is a woman between 50 and 59 years old in good health.

The chain has TRBV20-1 and TRBJ2-4; TCRdb picks TRBD2, but there is no DNA to check that call. Germline V lookup: CDR1 DFQATT, CDR2 SNEGSKA (reference sequence). This CDR3 comprises 17 residues. The CDR3 reads CSAREASGGLAKNIQYF.

V and J are TRBV20-1 and TRBJ1-4; there is no DNA to check the TCRdb D call of TRBD1. Germline-derived CDR1 and CDR2 are DFQATT and SNEGSKA (reference sequence). The CDR3 extends over 15 amino acids. This CDR3 reads CSGRETGGLAEKLFF.

The chain joins TRBV27 to TRBJ2-7. The CDR3 consists of 16 residues. Germline V gives CDR1 MNHEY, CDR2 SMNVEV (reference sequence). CDR3 amino acids: CASSLSGVGSAYEQYF.

The chain carries TRBV12-3 or TRBV12-4 and TRBJ2-6. The CDR3 runs to 16 residues. CDR3 residues: CASSLGLGAGANVLTF.

The chain has TRBV29-1 and TRBJ1-2; the TRBD1 assignment by TCRdb is unverifiable without DNA. Germline V lookup: CDR1 SQVTM, CDR2 ANQGSEA. The CDR3 spans 15 residues. The CDR3 protein is CSVVLLNRGDYGYTF.

The gene calls are TRBV27 and TRBJ2-2. CDR3 length: 13 amino acids. CDR1 is MNHEY, CDR2 SMNVEV, per germline (reference sequence). The chain's CDR3 is CASNQASTGELFF.

The gene calls are TRBV3-1 and TRBJ2-1; checking the TCRdb D call of TRBD2 is not possible without DNA. Germline V gene data show CDR1 as LGHDT and CDR2 as YNNKEL (reference sequence). The CDR3 extends over 16 amino acids. The CDR3: CASSQSVTGVRAEQFF.

The chain uses TRBV7-8 and TRBJ2-5; the D call from TCRdb, TRBD2, cannot be confirmed without DNA. CDR1 SGHVS and CDR2 FQNEAQ come from the germline V gene. CDR3 length: 15 amino acids. CDR3 loop: CASSLTSGSQETQYF.

The chain employs TRBV12-5 and TRBJ2-1; TCRdb returns TRBD2, unconfirmable since there is no DNA. CDR1 LGHNT and CDR2 FRNRAP come from the germline V gene. The CDR3 runs 14 residues. The CDR3 loop reads CASGLTSGYNEQFF.

The CDR3 sequence: CASSTPGSTKETQYF. The gene calls are TRBV5-1 and TRBJ2-5; as DNA is missing, the TRBD1 call by TCRdb cannot be tested. Germline lookup yields CDR1 SGHRS and CDR2 YFSETQ. The CDR3 consists of 15 residues.

This sequence joins TRBV12-3 or TRBV12-4 and TRBJ1-5. This CDR3 has 15 amino acids. The CDR3 loop reads CASSLDRLRNQPQHF.

The chain carries TRBV6-5 and TRBJ2-5; the D call of TRBD1 rests on TCRdb alone, since no DNA is present to check it. This CDR3 contains 13 residues. Germline assignment: CDR1 MNHEY and CDR2 SVGAGI. The chain's CDR3 is CASSPGSGETQYF.

This chain connects TRBV5-1 to TRBJ2-5; checking the TCRdb D call of TRBD1 is not possible without DNA. Looked up from germline, CDR1 is SGHRS and CDR2 is YFSETQ. The CDR3 has 14 amino acids. CDR3 in amino acids: CASSLRVGETGANF.

The V and J genes are TRBV14 and TRBJ1-1; TCRdb reports TRBD1, a call that lacks DNA to check it against. Germline CDR1 and CDR2: SGHDN and FVKESK. The CDR3 contains 15 residues. The CDR3 is CASSSLRTGDTEAFF.

This chain links TRBV29-1 with TRBJ1-2; TCRdb designates TRBD1, a call that cannot be tested without DNA. Germline CDR1 is SQVTM and CDR2 is ANQGSEA. This CDR3 is built from 17 residues. The CDR3 reads CSVDGSRLGSNNYGYTF.